These 29 T cell receptor beta chains were all obtained from the same sample, sequenced in a study of cytomegalovirus exposure and HLA in healthy donors. The PCR was carried out with 60 Vbeta primers and 13 Jbeta primers. Repertoires were generated with immunoSEQ multiplex PCR, while TCRdb's copy carries only in-frame clones and drops some. There are 110,000 to 150,000 clones in the sample; 70% occur only once, and 1.6% lies in the top ten. Sequenced input: PBMCs. The receptors originated from a woman under 40 in good health and CMV-seronegative.

The chain uses TRBV27 and TRBJ2-1; the D gene is possibly TRBD2 (5 bases). Per germline, CDR1 MNHEY and CDR2 SMNVEV (reference sequence). Trimming left V 0 bases short and J 6 bases short, with 12 bases between. The CDR3 covers 15 residues. The CDR3 reads CASSLSLMGSNEQFF. The CDR3 DNA is TGTGCCAGCAGTTTATCCCTAATGGGGAGCAATGAGCAGTTCTTC.

This clone was recorded a few times. V is TRBV4-2 and J is TRBJ2-1; 7 nucleotides match TRBD1. This CDR3 is built from 19 residues. V lost 1 base, J lost 5 bases, and 17 bases stayed unmatched. Germline V gene lookup returns CDR1 LGHNA and CDR2 YNFKEQ. CDR3 sequence reads: CASSQAAGTPRGYNNEQFF. In DNA, the CDR3 is TGTGCCAGCAGCCAAGCCGCCGGTACTCCCAGGGGGTATAACAATGAGCAGTTCTTC.

This clone was detected only a few times. J is TRBJ1-2 and V is TRBV5-1, with D possibly TRBD1 on 6 matching bases. CDR1 is SGHRS, CDR2 YFSETQ, per germline. Trimming cost V 3 bases and J 7 bases, with 13 bases left between them. The CDR3 contains 13 residues. CDR3 in DNA: TGCGCCAGCAGCTCTGAAAGACAGGTTGGCTACACCTTC. It yields the protein CASSSERQVGYTF.

The chain employs TRBV6-1 and TRBJ2-2; 8 nucleotides match TRBD1. Germline V gene lookup returns CDR1 MNHNS and CDR2 SASEGT. The CDR3 totals 17 residues. The V and J ends lost 4 bases and 4 bases, in that order; junction bases with no gene match: 11. As DNA, the CDR3 is TGTGCCAGCAGTGTGGAGGGGGACAGGCACCTCACCGGGGAGCTGTTTTTT. Protein: CASSVEGDRHLTGELFF.

This clone was picked up one time. V usage is TRBV9 and J usage is TRBJ1-2; no reliable D call. The CDR3 sequence is 14 residues long. CDR1 SGDLS and CDR2 YYNGEE come from the germline V gene. V was shortened by 0 bases and J by 5 bases, with 11 bases between the two germline ends. The DNA for the CDR3 is TGTGCCAGCAGCGTAGATGGCAGTTTTTATGGCTACACCTTC. Its protein product is CASSVDGSFYGYTF.

Turning to this clone: Other DNA sequences in the sample encode the same CDR3. The J gene is TRBJ2-5, the V gene TRBV5-1; weak D call: TRBD2 (6 bases). Trimming cost V 0 bases and J 5 bases, with 11 bases left between them. This CDR3 region has 14 residues. CDR1 SGHRS and CDR2 YFSETQ come from the germline V gene. The CDR3 bases are TGCGCCAGCAGCTTGGCCTCGGGGGAGGAGACCCAGTACTTC. Its translation is CASSLASGEETQYF.

The table lists this clone with a few counts. The chain combines TRBV29-1 with TRBJ1-2; 9 bases map to TRBD1. Germline V gene lookup returns CDR1 SQVTM and CDR2 ANQGSEA. V dropped 6 bases and J dropped 3; count of bases not matched to a gene: 5. The CDR3 covers 13 residues. CDR3 bases: TGCAGCGTCAGACAGGGGGAGGACTATGGCTACACCTTC. Its protein is CSVRQGEDYGYTF.

The V and J genes are TRBV27 and TRBJ1-1; tentative D call: TRBD1 (5 bases). CDR1 is MNHEY and CDR2 is SMNVEV in the germline V gene (reference sequence). V was cut by 8 bases and J by 7 bases, with 17 bases left in between. This CDR3 contains 13 residues. The CDR3 nucleotides are TGTGCCAGCGGGGGGGGAGGGATTGGTGAAGCTTTCTTT. The encoded protein is CASGGGGIGEAFF.

This chain uses TRBV15 with TRBJ2-1; 10 bases fit TRBD1. Losses at the gene ends were 0 bases for V and 9 bases for J; bases not matched to a gene: 5. There are 15 residues in the CDR3. The germline CDR1 and CDR2 sequences are LNHNV and YYDKDF (reference sequence). For the CDR3, the DNA is TGTGCCACCAGCAGAGATGGGACAGGGGCGGGTGAGCAGTTCTTC. Its protein product is CATSRDGTGAGEQFF.

The chain links TRBV30 to TRBJ1-1, with D possibly TRBD1 on 5 matching bases. The V gene's germline CDR1 is GTSNPN and CDR2 SVGIG (reference sequence). The CDR3 is made up of 12 amino acids. Trimming left V 5 bases short and J 0 bases short, with 7 bases between. CDR3 coding DNA: TGTGCCTGGTCGGGGGTGAACACTGAAGCTTTCTTT. Amino acid sequence: CAWSGVNTEAFF.

CDR3 sequence: CASSDSDSGANVLTF. CDR3 coding DNA: TGTGCCAGCAGTGATTCAGACTCTGGGGCCAACGTCCTGACTTTC. The rearrangement links TRBV6-1 to TRBJ2-6; D gene uncertain. CDR1 is MNHNS and CDR2 is SASEGT in the germline V gene. This CDR3 has 15 residues. Trimming removed 3 bases at V and 0 bases at J, with 6 bases between.

This clone was recorded a few times. The rearrangement uses TRBV7-3 and TRBJ2-2; no definite D call. The germline V gene has CDR1 SGHTA and CDR2 FQGTGA. The V end lost 2 bases, the J end lost 1 base, and 5 bases lay between the germline ends. The CDR3 length is 14 residues. The CDR3 coding sequence is TGTGCCAGCAGCTTAGAACAGAACACCGGGGAGCTGTTTTTT. It is translated as CASSLEQNTGELFF.

The CDR3 DNA reads as TGTGCCAGCAGCCTACCCGGGGTCCCTCCCGGCTACACCTTC. As protein: CASSLPGVPPGYTF. The chain recombines TRBV5-6 with TRBJ1-2; the D is unclear. The V end lost 4 bases, the J end lost 8 bases, and 18 bases lay between the germline ends. Germline CDR1 SGHDT, CDR2 YYEEEE. The length of the CDR3 is 14 residues.

The CDR3 here is CASSAQGAGNEKLFF. The CDR3 coding sequence is TGTGCCAGCAGCGCACAGGGGGCCGGTAATGAAAAACTGTTTTTT. This chain links TRBV2 with TRBJ1-4; 9 bases are shared with TRBD1. The CDR3 runs to 15 residues. Germline CDR1 SNHLY, CDR2 FYNNEI. Losses at the gene ends were 6 bases for V and 4 bases for J; bases not matched to a gene: 6.

J is TRBJ1-2 and V is TRBV19; unclear D gene. This CDR3 is built from 13 residues. Per the germline V gene, CDR1 is LNHDA and CDR2 is SQIVND (reference sequence). With 4 bases removed from V and 4 bases from J, the gap between germline ends came to 10 bases. CDR3 coding DNA: TGTGCCAGTAGTACCCCACACCGCTATGGCTACACCTTC. This encodes CASSTPHRYGYTF.

This clone occurred a few times. This chain uses TRBV29-1 with TRBJ2-5; no definite D call. Between the trimmed V and J ends, which lost 4 bases and 5 bases, there was a span of 8 bases. The CDR3 has 11 residues. Germline V gene data show CDR1 as SQVTM and CDR2 as ANQGSEA. CDR3 coding DNA: TGCAGCGTTGTCCTCGGGGAGACCCAGTACTTC. Protein sequence: CSVVLGETQYF.

The V call is TRBV15, the J call TRBJ1-6; D gene unclear. Trimming left V 0 bases short and J 10 bases short, with 10 bases between. CDR3 size: 14 residues. CDR1 and CDR2 from the germline V gene are LNHNV and YYDKDF (reference sequence). This CDR3 is CATSREVGRSPLHF. Here the CDR3 DNA reads TGTGCCACCAGCAGAGAGGTTGGTCGGTCACCCCTCCACTTT. Supplemented by reference TRBV15 and TRBJ1-6, the full variable domain reads DAMVIQNPRYQVTQFGKPVTLSCSQTLNHNVMYWYQQKSSQAPKLLFHYYDKDFNNEADTPDNFQSRRPNTSFCFLDIRSPGLGDTAMYLCATSREVGRSPLHFGNGTRLTVT.

The chain joins TRBV14 to TRBJ1-5; D ambiguous. Germline V gene data show CDR1 as SGHDN and CDR2 as FVKESK. V lost 0 bases, J lost 0 bases, and 15 bases lay in between. The CDR3 runs 18 residues. The CDR3 here is CASSQDREGPYSNQPQHF. In DNA, the CDR3 is TGTGCCAGCAGCCAAGATAGGGAGGGCCCTTATAGCAATCAGCCCCAGCATTTT.

This sequence joins TRBV19 and TRBJ1-4, with D possibly being TRBD1 (6 bases). Germline values: CDR1 LNHDA, CDR2 SQIVND (reference sequence). The V gene lost 5 bases and the J gene lost 11 bases, with 12 bases spanning the gap. The CDR3 spans 12 residues. The CDR3 DNA follows: TGTGCCAGTAGTTCCCTAGGACAGAAACTGTTTTTT. This encodes CASSSLGQKLFF.

The gene calls are TRBV27 and TRBJ1-5; TRBD1 matches at 7 bases. Germline CDR1 is MNHEY and CDR2 is SMNVEV (reference sequence). The V and J ends lost 2 bases and 2 bases, in that order; junction bases with no gene match: 0. The CDR3 consists of 14 residues. CDR3 in amino acids: CASSLTGGNQPQHF. For the CDR3, the DNA is TGTGCCAGCAGTTTAACAGGGGGCAATCAGCCCCAGCATTTT.

V is TRBV5-4 and J is TRBJ2-3; D might be TRBD1 (5 bases). CDR3 length equals 14 residues. Germline-derived CDR1 and CDR2 are SGHNT and YYREEE (reference sequence). V lost 10 bases to trimming and J lost 0 bases, with 15 bases between them. The CDR3 DNA is TGTGCCGGGGCAGACCAACCGAGCACAGATACGCAGTATTTT. Protein sequence: CAGADQPSTDTQYF.

This rearrangement joins TRBV27 to TRBJ1-2; possibly TRBD1 for D (5 bases). The CDR3 is 14 amino acids. The germline V gene has CDR1 MNHEY and CDR2 SMNVEV (reference sequence). The V gene lost 6 bases and the J gene lost 6 bases, with 17 bases spanning the gap. The CDR3 protein is CASSPGSGAHGYTF. In nucleotides, the CDR3 is TGTGCCAGCAGCCCGGGGAGCGGGGCCCATGGCTACACCTTC.

This clone was seen more than once but under ten times. This chain links TRBV5-1 with TRBJ2-7; the match to TRBD2 covers 8 bases. After removal of 3 bases from V and 1 base from J, the junction contained 15 bases not matched to a gene. From germline, CDR1 is SGHRS and CDR2 YFSETQ. The CDR3 spans 18 residues. CDR3 nucleotide sequence: TGCGCCAGCAGCTCCCAACCGGACTCGGGACTAGGGTCCTACGAGCAGTACTTC. It yields the protein CASSSQPDSGLGSYEQYF.

The chain carries TRBV7-3 and TRBJ2-3; 8 bases are shared with TRBD2. Per germline, CDR1 SGHTA and CDR2 FQGTGA. V was clipped by 1 base and J by 4 bases; unmatched bases: 7. The CDR3 sequence is 16 residues long. As DNA, the CDR3 is TGTGCCAGCAGCTTAAGCGTTTCGGGGGGGCCAGATACGCAGTATTTT. Translation: CASSLSVSGGPDTQYF.

The gene calls are TRBV27 and TRBJ2-1, with 7 positions matching TRBD2. This CDR3 region has 19 residues. The germline gives CDR1 MNHEY, CDR2 SMNVEV (reference sequence). The trim removed 0 bases at V and 0 bases at J, leaving 11 bases unmatched. This chain's CDR3 is CASSLSGGKLARSYNEQFF. CDR3 sequence (DNA): TGTGCCAGCAGTTTATCCGGGGGGAAACTAGCTCGCTCCTACAATGAGCAGTTCTTC.

The table lists this clone with a count of one. The chain couples TRBV28 to TRBJ2-5, with a weak D call TRBD2 (7 bases). Trimming cost V 6 bases and J 5 bases, with 10 bases left between them. CDR3 length equals 12 residues. Germline V gene sequence: CDR1 MDHEN, CDR2 SYDVKM. CDR3 residues: CASSGGLETQYF. The CDR3 region has the DNA TGTGCCAGCAGCGGGGGGCTGGAGACCCAGTACTTC.

The chain employs TRBV5-5 and TRBJ2-2; 12 nucleotides line up with TRBD2. Germline CDR1 and CDR2: SGHKS and YYEKEE (reference sequence). This CDR3 region has 16 residues. V lost 4 bases and J lost 7; bases outside the gene matches: 8. The CDR3 here is CASSPRLAGVHGELFF. CDR3 sequence (DNA): TGTGCCAGCAGCCCGAGACTAGCGGGAGTACACGGGGAGCTGTTTTTT.

This chain links TRBV4-1 with TRBJ2-7; 11 bases line up with TRBD2. The CDR3 covers 15 residues. The ends lost 1 base at V and 5 bases at J; junction bases unmatched: 4. Germline CDR1 MGHRA, CDR2 YSYEKL. The CDR3 is CASSQVAGGRDEQYF. The CDR3 DNA is TGCGCCAGCAGCCAAGTAGCGGGAGGGAGGGACGAGCAGTACTTC.

This clone was observed a handful of times. J is TRBJ1-2 and V is TRBV7-9; D is unclear. CDR3 length: 12 residues. The ends were cut back, 3 bases at V and 6 bases at J, with 8 bases in the middle. Germline lookup yields CDR1 SEHNR and CDR2 FQNEAQ (reference sequence). This chain's CDR3 is CASSFSRDGYTF. DNA of the CDR3: TGTGCCAGCAGCTTTTCCCGCGATGGCTACACCTTC.